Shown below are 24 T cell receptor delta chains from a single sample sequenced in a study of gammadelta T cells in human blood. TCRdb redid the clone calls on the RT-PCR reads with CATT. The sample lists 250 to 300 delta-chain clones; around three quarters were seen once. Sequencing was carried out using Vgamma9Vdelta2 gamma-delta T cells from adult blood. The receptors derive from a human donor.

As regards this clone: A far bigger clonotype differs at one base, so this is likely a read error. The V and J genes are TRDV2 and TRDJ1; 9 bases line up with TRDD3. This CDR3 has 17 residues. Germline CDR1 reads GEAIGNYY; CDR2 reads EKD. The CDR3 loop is CACDTLVGDRDTEKLIF. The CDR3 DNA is TGTGCCTGTGACACCTTGGTGGGGGATAGAGACACCGAAAAACTCATCTTT.

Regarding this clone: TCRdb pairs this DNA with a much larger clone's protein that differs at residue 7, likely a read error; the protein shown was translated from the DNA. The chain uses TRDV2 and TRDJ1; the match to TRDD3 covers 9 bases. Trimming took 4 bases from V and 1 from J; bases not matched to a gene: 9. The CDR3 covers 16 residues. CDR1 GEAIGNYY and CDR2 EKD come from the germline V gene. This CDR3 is CACDPLRGDTTDKLIF. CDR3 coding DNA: TGTGCCTGTGATCCCCTACGGGGGGATACCACCGATAAACTCATCTTT.

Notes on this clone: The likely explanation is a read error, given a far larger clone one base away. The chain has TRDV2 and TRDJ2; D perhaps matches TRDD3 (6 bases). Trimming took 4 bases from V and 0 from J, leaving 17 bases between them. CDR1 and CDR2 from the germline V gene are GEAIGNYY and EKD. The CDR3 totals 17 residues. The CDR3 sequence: CACDSVAGISLTAQLFF. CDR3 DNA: TGTGCCTGTGATTCCGTCGCGGGGATTTCTTTGACAGCACAACTCTTCTTT.

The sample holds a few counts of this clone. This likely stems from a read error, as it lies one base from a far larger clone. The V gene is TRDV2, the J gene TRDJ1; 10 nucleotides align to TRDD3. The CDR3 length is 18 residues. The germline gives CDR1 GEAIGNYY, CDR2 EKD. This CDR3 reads CARDTVHTGGSGGDKLIF. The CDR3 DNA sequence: TGTGCCCGTGACACTGTACATACTGGGGGATCCGGGGGCGATAAACTCATCTTT.

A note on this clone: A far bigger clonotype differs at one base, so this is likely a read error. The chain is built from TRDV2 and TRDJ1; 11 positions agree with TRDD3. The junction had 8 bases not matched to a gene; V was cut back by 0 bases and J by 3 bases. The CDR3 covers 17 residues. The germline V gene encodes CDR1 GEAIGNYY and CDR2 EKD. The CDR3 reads CACDTGDWGIRSDKLIF. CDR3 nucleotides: TGTGCCTGTGACACCGGCGATTGGGGGATACGCTCCGATAAACTCATCTTT.

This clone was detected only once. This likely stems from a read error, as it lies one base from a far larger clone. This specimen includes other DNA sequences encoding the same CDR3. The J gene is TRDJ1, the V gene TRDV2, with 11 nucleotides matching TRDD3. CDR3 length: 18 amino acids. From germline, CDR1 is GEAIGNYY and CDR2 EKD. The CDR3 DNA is TGCGCCTGTGACACCCTACTGGGGGATAATCAGTACACCGATAAACTCATCTTT. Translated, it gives CACDTLLGDNQYTDKLIF.

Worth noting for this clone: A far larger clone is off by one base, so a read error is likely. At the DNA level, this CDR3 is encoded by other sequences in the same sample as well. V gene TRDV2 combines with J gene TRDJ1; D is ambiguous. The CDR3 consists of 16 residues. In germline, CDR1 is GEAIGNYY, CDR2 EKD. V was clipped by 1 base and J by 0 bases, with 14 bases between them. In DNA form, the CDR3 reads TGTGCCTGTGACACAGTATCTGGATTGTACACCGATAAACTCATCTTT. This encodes CACDTVSGLYTDKLIF.

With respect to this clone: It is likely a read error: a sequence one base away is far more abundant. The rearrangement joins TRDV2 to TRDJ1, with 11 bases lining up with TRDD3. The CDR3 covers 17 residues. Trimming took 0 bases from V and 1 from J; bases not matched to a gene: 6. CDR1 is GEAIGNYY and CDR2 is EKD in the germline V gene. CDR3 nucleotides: TGTGCCTGTGACACCGTCGATTGGGGGATACGCACCGATAAACTCATCTTT. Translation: CACDTVDWGIRTDKLIF.

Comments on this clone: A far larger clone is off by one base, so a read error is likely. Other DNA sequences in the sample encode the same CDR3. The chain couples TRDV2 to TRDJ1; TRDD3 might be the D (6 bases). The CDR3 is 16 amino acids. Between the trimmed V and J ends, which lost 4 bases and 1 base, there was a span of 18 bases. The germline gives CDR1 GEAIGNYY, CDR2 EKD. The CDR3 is CACDPLLGDTTDKLIF. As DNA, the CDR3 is TGTGCCTGTGATCCCCTACTGGGTGATACCACCGATAAACTCATCTTT.

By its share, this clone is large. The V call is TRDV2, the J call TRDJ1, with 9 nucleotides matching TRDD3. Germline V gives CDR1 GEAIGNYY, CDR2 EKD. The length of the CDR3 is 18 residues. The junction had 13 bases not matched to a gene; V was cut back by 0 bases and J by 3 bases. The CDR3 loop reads CACDTLVTGGGAADKLIF. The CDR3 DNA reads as TGTGCCTGTGACACCTTGGTAACTGGGGGAGGCGCCGCCGATAAACTCATCTTT.

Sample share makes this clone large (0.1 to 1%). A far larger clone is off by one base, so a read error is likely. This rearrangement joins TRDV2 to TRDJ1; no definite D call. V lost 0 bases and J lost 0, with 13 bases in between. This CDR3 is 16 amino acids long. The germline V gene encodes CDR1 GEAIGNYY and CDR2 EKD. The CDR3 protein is CACDTVGRTNTDKLIF. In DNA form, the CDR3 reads TGTGCCTGTGACACCGTTGGAAGAACCAACACCGATAAACTCATCTTT.

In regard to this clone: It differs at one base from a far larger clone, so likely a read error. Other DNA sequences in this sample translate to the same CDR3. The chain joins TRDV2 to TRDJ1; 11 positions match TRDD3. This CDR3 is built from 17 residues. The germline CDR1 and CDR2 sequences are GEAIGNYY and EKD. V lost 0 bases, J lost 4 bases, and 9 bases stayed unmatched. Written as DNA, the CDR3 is TGTGCCTGTGACACCGTCGGTCTGGGGGATACAAGCGATAAACTCATCTTT. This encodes CACDTVGLGDTSDKLIF.

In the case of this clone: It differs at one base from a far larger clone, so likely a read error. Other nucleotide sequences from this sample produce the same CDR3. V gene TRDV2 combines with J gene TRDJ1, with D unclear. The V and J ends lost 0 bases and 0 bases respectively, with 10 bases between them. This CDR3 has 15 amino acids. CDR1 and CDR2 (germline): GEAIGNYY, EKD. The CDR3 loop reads CACDTVGIDTDKLIF. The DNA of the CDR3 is TGTGCCTGTGACACCGTGGGTATTGACACCGATAAACTCATCTTT.

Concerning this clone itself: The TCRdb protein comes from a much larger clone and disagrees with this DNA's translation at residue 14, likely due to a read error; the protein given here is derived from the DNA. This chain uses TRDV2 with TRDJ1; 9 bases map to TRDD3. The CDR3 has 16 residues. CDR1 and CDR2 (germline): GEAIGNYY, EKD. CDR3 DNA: TGTGCCTGTGACACCCTACTGGGGGAGAACACCGATAAACACATCTTT. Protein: CACDTLLGENTDKHIF.

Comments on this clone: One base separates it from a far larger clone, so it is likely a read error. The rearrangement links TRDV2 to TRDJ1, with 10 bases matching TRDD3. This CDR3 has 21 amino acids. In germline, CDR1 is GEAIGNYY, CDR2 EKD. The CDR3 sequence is CAREHLKPGSRGIRETDKLIF. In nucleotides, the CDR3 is TGTGCCCGTGAGCACCTCAAACCCGGTTCCCGGGGGATACGTGAAACCGATAAACTCATCTTT.

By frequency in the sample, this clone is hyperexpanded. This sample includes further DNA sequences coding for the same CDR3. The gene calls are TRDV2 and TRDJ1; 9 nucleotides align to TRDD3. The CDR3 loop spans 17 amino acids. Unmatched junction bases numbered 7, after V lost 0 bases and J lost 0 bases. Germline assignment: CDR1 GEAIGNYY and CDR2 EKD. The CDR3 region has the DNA TGTGCCTGTGACACCTTGGTGGGGGATAGAGACACCGATAAACTCATCTTT. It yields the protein CACDTLVGDRDTDKLIF.

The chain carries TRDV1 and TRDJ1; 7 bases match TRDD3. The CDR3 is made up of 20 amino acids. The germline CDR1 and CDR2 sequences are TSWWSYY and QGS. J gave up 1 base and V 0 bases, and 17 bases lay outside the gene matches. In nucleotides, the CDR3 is TGTGCTCTTGGGGAACTAAGAGTGGCTGGGGGCATCGGGCTCACCGATAAACTCATCTTT. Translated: CALGELRVAGGIGLTDKLIF.

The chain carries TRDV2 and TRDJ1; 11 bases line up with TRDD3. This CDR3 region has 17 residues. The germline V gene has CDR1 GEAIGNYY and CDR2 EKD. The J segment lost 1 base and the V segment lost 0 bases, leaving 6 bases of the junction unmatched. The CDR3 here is CACDTVGLGDTTDKLIF. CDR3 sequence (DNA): TGTGCCTGTGACACCGTCGGGCTGGGGGATACCACCGATAAACTCATCTTT.

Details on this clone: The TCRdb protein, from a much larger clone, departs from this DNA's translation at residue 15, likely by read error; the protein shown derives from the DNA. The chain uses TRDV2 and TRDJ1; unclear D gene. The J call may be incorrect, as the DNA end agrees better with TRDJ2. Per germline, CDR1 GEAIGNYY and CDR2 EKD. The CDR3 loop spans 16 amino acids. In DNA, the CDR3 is TGTGCCTGTGACACCGTTGGAAGAACCGACACCGATAAACTCTTCTTT. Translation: CACDTVGRTDTDKLFF.

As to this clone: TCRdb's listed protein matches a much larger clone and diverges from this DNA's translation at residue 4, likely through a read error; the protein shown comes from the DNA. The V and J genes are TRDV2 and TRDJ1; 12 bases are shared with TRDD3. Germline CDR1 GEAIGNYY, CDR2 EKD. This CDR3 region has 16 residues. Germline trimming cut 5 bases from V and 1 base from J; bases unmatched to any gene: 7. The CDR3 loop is CACGPLLGDTTDKLIF. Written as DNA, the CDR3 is TGTGCCTGTGGTCCCCTACTGGGGGATACCACCGATAAACTCATCTTT.

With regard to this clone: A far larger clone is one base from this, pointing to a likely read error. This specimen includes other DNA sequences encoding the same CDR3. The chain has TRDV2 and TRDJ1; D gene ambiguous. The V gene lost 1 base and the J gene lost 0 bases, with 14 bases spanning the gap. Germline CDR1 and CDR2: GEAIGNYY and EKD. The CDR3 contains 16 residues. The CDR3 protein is CACDTVSGLYTDKLIF. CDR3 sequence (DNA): TGTGCCTGTGACACAGTATCCGGATTATACACCGATAAACTCATCTTT.

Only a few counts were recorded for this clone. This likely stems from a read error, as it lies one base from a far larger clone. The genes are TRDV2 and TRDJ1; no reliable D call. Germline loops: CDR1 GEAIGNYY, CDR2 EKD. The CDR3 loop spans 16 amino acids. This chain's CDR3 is CARDTVGRTDTDKLIF. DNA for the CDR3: TGTGCCCGTGACACCGTTGGAAGAACCGACACCGATAAACTCATCTTT.

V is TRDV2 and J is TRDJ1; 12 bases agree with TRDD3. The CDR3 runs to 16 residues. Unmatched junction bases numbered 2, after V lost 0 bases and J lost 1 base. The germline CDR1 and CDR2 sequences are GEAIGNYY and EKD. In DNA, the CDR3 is TGTGCCTGTGACACCCTACTGGGGGATACCACCGATAAACTCATCTTT. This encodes CACDTLLGDTTDKLIF.

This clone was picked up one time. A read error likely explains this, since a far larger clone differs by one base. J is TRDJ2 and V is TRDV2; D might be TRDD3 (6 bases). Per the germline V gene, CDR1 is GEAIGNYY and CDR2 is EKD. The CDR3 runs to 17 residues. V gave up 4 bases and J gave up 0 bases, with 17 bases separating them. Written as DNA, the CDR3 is TGTGCCTGTGATTACGTCTCGGGGATTTCTTTGACAGCACAACTCTTCTTT. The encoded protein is CACDYVSGISLTAQLFF.